Sequencing of this TCR beta chain was carried out in a study of blood T cell repertoires in COVID-19. Study in general: Sources were T cells, B-cell-depleted T cells, or PBMCs; the material itself was cDNA or gDNA.

Between the trimmed V and J ends, which lost 5 bases and 8 bases, there was a span of 12 bases. This CDR3 has 13 amino acids. Germline V CDR1 and CDR2: SSHAT, FNYEAQ (reference sequence). Seattle patients were enrolled during active infection and followed longitudinally. Original processing notes: For nucleated cells, counts were estimated from reference gene primer amplification. The method was immunoSEQ multiplex PCR; TCRdb's version includes in-frame clones alone and lacks a portion of them. From that table come the V and J calls and clone size; the DNA was used to work out D and trimming. Of some 150,000 clones in the sample, 70% to 90% are singletons; the top ten hold 8%.

Sequencing was carried out using peripheral blood. The receptor was derived from a woman aged 60 to 75 with COVID-19, enrolled during active disease. The genes are TRBV7-7 and TRBJ2-2; no definite D call. The CDR3 loop is CASSPQVLGELFF. CDR3 nucleotide sequence: TGTGCCAGCAGCCCCCAGGTCCTGGGGGAGCTGTTTTTT.